These 9 T cell receptor beta chains were all obtained from the same sample, sequenced in a study of identical twins. MiXCR, run by TCRdb on the 5' RACE reads, gives a single entry per CDR3 protein. The sample records hundreds of thousands of distinct CDR3 sequences, 6% to 8.5% being singletons. This sample was also put to use in a study of yellow fever vaccine responses in identical twins.

Sequencing was done on a sample of CD8+ T cells sorted from blood. The source of these receptors is a woman between 18 and 30 years old in good health.

This clonotype was recorded many times. This chain uses TRBV7-9 with TRBJ2-1, with D perhaps TRBD2 (6 bases). The CDR3 sequence is 13 residues long. Germline V gene sequence: CDR1 SEHNR, CDR2 FQNEAQ (reference sequence). Trimming took 2 bases from V and 9 from J, leaving 11 bases between them. DNA of the CDR3: TGTGCCAGCAGCTTAACTGTGGAGGGTGAGCAGTTCTTC. This codes for CASSLTVEGEQFF.

This clonotype was detected ten times or more. The chain links TRBV7-8 to TRBJ2-7; D uncertain. The CDR3 has 12 residues. Germline V lookup: CDR1 SGHVS, CDR2 FQNEAQ. V was cut by 5 bases and J by 2 bases, with 7 bases left in between. The CDR3, as DNA: TGTGCCAGCAGCCCGCATCCCTACGAGCAGTACTTC. Its protein is CASSPHPYEQYF.

Ten or more counts support this clonotype. The chain has TRBV7-9 and TRBJ2-7, with 9 bases matching TRBD2. Germline V gene lookup returns CDR1 SEHNR and CDR2 FQNEAQ (reference sequence). V trimming: 3 bases; J trimming: 5 bases; junction bases outside the gene matches: 8. The CDR3 is 15 amino acids. CDR3 sequence: CASSFTAGGSHEQYF. The CDR3 nucleotides are TGTGCCAGCAGCTTCACGGCGGGAGGGTCCCACGAGCAGTACTTC. The variable domain in full, with the rest retrieved from reference TRBV7-9 and TRBJ2-7, is DTGVSQNPRHKITKRGQNVTFRCDPISEHNRLYWYRQTLGQGPEFLTYFQNEAQLEKSRLLSDRFSAERPKGSFSTLEIQRTEQGDSAMYLCASSFTAGGSHEQYFGPGTRLTVT.

This clonotype was recorded at least ten times. The chain has TRBV10-3 and TRBJ2-5, with D possibly matching TRBD2 (5 bases). The CDR3 runs 15 residues. V was shortened by 3 bases and J by 0 bases, with 11 bases between the two germline ends. CDR1 and CDR2 from the germline V gene are ENHRY and SYGVKD. The CDR3, as DNA: TGTGCCATCAGTGACCCGACGGGATACCAAGAGACCCAGTACTTC. Translated, it gives CAISDPTGYQETQYF.

This clonotype was detected a few times. The rearrangement links TRBV6-1 to TRBJ2-1, with 7 positions matching TRBD1. The CDR3 has 18 amino acids. The trim removed 7 bases at V and 4 bases at J, leaving 19 bases unmatched. Germline CDR1 is MNHNS and CDR2 is SASEGT. The CDR3 DNA sequence: TGTGCCAGCACCCTAAACAGGGGTCAAATTTTAGTGTACAATGAGCAGTTCTTC. Translating gives CASTLNRGQILVYNEQFF.

This clonotype appeared many times. V and J are TRBV7-9 and TRBJ1-4; D is perhaps TRBD1 (5 bases). Trimming removed 5 bases from V and 7 bases from J, with 14 bases in between. The CDR3 extends over 14 amino acids. CDR1 is SEHNR, CDR2 FQNEAQ, per germline (reference sequence). CDR3 residues: CASSTSGTPEKLFF. In nucleotides, the CDR3 is TGTGCCAGCAGCACCAGCGGGACTCCTGAAAAACTGTTTTTT.

The genes are TRBV2 and TRBJ2-3; the D is unclear. Germline loops: CDR1 SNHLY, CDR2 FYNNEI. V was clipped by 3 bases and J by 1 base, with 8 bases between them. The length of the CDR3 is 14 residues. The DNA for the CDR3 is TGTGCCAGCAGTGACGGGTATCGCACAGATACGCAGTATTTT. It is translated as CASSDGYRTDTQYF.

This clonotype showed up just a few times. V is TRBV3-1 and J is TRBJ2-2; D not certain. V was shortened by 0 bases and J by 2 bases, with 13 bases between the two germline ends. The CDR3 has 17 residues. CDR1 and CDR2 from the germline V gene are LGHDT and YNNKEL (reference sequence). The CDR3 is CASSQDSNNHNTGELFF. CDR3 DNA sequence: TGTGCCAGCAGCCAAGATTCTAACAACCATAACACCGGGGAGCTGTTTTTT. Full variable domain (remainder filled in from reference TRBV3-1 and TRBJ2-2): DTAVSQTPKYLVTQMGNDKSIKCEQNLGHDTMYWYKQDSKKFLKIMFSYNNKELIINETVPNRFSPKSPDKAHLNLHINSLELGDSAVYFCASSQDSNNHNTGELFFGEGSRLTVL.

CDR3 in amino acids: CASSSPGHTGELFF. In DNA form, the CDR3 reads TGTGCCAGCAGTTCCCCGGGGCACACCGGGGAGCTGTTTTTT. The V and J genes are TRBV12-3 or TRBV12-4 and TRBJ2-2, with D possibly called TRBD1 or TRBD2 (5 bases each). This CDR3 is built from 14 residues. V dropped 4 bases and J dropped 3 bases, with 9 bases sitting between them.